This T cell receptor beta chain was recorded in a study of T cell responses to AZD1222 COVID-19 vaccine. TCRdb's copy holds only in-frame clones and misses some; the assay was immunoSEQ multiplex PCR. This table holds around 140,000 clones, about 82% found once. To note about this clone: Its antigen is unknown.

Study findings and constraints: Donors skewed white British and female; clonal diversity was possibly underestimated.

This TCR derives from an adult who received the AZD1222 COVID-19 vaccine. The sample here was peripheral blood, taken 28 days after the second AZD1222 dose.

CDR3 sequence reads: CATRRTGPNYGYTF. The CDR3 nucleotides are TGTGCCACCCGGAGAACAGGGCCTAACTATGGCTACACCTTC. The chain carries TRBV15 and TRBJ1-2, with D maybe TRBD1 (6 bases). Trimming pared 8 bases from V and 0 bases from J, leaving 13 bases between. The CDR3 has 14 residues. CDR1 and CDR2 (germline): LNHNV, YYDKDF (reference sequence).